This entry describes one TCR beta chain. This entry comes from a study of blood T cell repertoires in COVID-19. On the study more broadly: There were acute and convalescent COVID-19 samples, and they came from the United States, Italy and Spain. PBMCs, B-cell-depleted T cells, or T cells were the source of the cDNA or gDNA that made up the material.

Losses at the gene ends were 4 bases for V and 9 bases for J; bases not matched to a gene: 3. This CDR3 is 14 amino acids long. Germline assignment: CDR1 SGHVS and CDR2 FQNEAQ. Patients from Seattle were sampled longitudinally, starting during active infection. In the source study's methods: How many nucleated cells were present was estimated from reference gene primer amplification. Clones were sequenced by immunoSEQ multiplex PCR, and TCRdb holds only the in-frame ones, with some missing. The DNA was the basis for D and trimming; V, J and clone size are from that table. The sample includes 200,000 to 300,000 clones, 70% to 90% of them seen just once.

The sequenced sample consisted of peripheral blood. The clonotype comes from an older woman with COVID-19, enrolled during active disease. The chain uses TRBV7-8 and TRBJ2-1; 13 bases agree with TRBD2. CDR3 DNA: TGTGCCAGCAGCTCCGGACTAGCGGGAGTTGAGCAGTTCTTC. Its translation is CASSSGLAGVEQFF.